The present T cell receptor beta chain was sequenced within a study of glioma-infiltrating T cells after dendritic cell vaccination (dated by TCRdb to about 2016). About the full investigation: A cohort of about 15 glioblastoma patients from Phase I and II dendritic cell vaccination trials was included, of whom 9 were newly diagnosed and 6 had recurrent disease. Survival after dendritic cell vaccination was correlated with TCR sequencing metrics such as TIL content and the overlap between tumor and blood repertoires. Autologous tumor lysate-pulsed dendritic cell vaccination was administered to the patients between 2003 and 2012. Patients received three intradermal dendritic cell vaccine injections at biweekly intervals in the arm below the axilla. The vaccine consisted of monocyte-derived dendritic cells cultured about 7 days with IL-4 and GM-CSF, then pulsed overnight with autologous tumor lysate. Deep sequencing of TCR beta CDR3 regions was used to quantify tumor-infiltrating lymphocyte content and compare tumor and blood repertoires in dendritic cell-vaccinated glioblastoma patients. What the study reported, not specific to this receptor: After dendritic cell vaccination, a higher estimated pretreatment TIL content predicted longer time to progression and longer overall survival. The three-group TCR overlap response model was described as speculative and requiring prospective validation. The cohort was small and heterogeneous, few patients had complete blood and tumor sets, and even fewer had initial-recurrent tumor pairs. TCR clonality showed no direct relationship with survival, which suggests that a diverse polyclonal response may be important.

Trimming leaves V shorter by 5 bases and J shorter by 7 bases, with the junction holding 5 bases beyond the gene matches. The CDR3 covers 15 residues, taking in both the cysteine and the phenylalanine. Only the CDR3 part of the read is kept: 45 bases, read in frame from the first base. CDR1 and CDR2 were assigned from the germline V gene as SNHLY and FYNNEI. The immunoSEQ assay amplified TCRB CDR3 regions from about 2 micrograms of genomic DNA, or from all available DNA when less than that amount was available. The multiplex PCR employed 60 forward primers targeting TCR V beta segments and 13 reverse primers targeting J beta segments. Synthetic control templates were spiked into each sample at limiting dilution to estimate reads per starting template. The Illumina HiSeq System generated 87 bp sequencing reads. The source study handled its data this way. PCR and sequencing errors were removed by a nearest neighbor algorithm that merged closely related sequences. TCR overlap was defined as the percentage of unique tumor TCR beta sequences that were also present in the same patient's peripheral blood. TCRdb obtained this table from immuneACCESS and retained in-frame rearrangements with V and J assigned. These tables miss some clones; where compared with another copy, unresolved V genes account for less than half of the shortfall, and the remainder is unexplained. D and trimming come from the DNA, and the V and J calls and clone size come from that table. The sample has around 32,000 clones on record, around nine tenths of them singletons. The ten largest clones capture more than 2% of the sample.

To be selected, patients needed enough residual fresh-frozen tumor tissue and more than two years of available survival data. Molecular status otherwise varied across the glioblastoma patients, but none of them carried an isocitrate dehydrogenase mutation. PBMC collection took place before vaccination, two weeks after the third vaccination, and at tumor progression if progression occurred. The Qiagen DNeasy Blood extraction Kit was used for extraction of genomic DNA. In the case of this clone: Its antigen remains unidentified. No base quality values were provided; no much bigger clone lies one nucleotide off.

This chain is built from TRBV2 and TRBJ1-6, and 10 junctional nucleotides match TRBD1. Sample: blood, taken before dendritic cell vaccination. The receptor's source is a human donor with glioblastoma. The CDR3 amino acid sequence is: CASSPSGQGNSPLHF. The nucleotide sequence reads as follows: TGTGCCAGCAGTCCTTCGGGACAGGGGAATTCACCCCTCCACTTT.